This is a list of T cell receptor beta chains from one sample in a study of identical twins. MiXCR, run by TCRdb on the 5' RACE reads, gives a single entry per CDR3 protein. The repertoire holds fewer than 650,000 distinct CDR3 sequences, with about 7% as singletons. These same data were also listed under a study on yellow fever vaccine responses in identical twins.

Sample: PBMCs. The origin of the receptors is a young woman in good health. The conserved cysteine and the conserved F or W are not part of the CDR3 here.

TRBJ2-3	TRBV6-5	ASSSFSRRRVDTQY
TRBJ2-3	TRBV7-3	ASSLYSGGTDTQY
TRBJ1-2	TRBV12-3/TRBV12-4	ATSGNYGYT
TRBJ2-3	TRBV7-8	ASNGRPHSTDTQY
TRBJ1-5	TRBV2	ASSDLQEWPQH
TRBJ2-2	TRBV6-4	ASRAANTGELF
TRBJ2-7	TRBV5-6	ASSFRNSYEQY
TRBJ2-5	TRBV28	ATHDRQETQY
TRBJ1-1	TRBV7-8	ASGPGQGNFAAF
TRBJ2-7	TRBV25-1	ASSDGTGSYEQY
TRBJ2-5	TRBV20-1	SARKLAGGGQETQY
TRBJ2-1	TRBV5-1	ASSLAQGRGSYNEQF
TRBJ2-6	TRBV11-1	ASSFTTGRVSGANVLT
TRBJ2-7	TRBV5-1	ASSSLSSRESYEQY